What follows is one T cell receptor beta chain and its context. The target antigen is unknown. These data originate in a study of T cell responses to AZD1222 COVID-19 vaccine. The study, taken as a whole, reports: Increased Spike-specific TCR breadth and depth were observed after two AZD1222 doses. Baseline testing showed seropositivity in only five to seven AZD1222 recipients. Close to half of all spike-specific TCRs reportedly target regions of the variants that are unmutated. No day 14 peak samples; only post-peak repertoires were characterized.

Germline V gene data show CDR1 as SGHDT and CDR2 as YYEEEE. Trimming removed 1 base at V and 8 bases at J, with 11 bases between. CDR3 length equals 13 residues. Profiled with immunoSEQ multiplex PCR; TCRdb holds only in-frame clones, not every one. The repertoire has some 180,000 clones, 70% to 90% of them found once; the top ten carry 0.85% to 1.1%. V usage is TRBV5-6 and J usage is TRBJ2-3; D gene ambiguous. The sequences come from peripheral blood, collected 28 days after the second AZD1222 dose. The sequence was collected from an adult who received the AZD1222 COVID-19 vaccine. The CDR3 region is CASSLFNEVTQYF. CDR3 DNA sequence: TGTGCCAGCAGCTTGTTTAACGAGGTTACGCAGTATTTT.